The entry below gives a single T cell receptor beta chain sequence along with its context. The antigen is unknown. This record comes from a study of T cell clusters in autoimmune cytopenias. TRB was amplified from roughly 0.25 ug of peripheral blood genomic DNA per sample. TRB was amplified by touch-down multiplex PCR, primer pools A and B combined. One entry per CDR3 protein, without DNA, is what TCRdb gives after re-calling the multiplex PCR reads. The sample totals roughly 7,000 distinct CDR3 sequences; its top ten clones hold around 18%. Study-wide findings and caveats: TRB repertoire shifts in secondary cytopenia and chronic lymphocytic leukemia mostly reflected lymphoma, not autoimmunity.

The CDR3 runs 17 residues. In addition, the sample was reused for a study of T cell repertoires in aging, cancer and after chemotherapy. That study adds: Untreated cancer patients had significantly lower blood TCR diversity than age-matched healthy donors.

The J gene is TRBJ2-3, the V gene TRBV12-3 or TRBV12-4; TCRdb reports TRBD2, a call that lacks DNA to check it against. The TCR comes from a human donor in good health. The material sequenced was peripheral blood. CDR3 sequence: CASTGGGAGGATDTQYF.